The TCR beta chain under discussion was sequenced for a study of CD8 T cells in ankylosing spondylitis. General study results and limits: A motif of 7 to 9 highly homologous TCR beta variants was seen as apparently characteristic of ankylosing spondylitis blood. In reactive arthritis synovial fluid and blood, some motif variants had been reported before.

Libraries of TCR beta came from quantitative 5'-RACE with molecular barcodes. In TCRdb, the 5' RACE reads were re-called with MiXCR into one record per CDR3 protein. There are approximately 520,000 distinct CDR3 sequences in the sample; about 5% occur only once, and 3% to 4% lies in the top ten. The trim removed 8 bases at V and 4 bases at J, leaving 11 bases unmatched. The CDR3 length is 16 residues. This clonotype has at least ten counts. Its antigen is still unknown. V is TRBV12-3 or TRBV12-4 and J is TRBJ2-1, with 10 bases matching TRBD1. Specimen: blood, either unsorted or a sorted T cell fraction (not recorded which). The TCR comes from a male donor with ankylosing spondylitis. In DNA form, the CDR3 reads TGTGCCAGCGGCTCACAGGACAGGGGGTTATACAATGAGCAGTTCTTC. Protein sequence: CASGSQDRGLYNEQFF.